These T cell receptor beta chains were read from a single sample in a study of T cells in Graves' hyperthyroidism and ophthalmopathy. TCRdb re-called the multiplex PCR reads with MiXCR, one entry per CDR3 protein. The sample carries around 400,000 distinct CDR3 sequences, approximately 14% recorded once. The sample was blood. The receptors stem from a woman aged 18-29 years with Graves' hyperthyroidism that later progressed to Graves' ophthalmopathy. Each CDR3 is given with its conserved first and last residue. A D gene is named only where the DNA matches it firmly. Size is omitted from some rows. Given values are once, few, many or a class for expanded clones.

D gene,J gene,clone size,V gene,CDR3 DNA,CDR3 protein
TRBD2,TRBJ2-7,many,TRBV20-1,TGCAGTGCACCACCCAGCGGGAGGGTCCACGAGCAGTACTTC,CSAPPSGRVHEQYF
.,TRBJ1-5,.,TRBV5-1,TGCGCCAGCAGCTTGGGTCAGGGAAACGGTCAGCCCCAGCATTTT,CASSLGQGNGQPQHF
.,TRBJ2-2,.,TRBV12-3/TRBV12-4,TGTGCCAGCAGTATACCAAACGGACTGTCGGCCGGGGAGCTGTTTTTT,CASSIPNGLSAGELFF
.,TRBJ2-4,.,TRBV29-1,TGCAGCGTTGGGCTCCCCGGGAAGGGGAAAAACATTCAGTACTTC,CSVGLPGKGKNIQYF
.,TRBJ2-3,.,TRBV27,TGTGCCAGCAGTCACATGGGGGCCACAGATACGCAGTATTTT,CASSHMGATDTQYF
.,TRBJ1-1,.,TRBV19,TGTGCCACCGGGAGCCTCCCTGAAGCTTTCTTT,CATGSLPEAFF
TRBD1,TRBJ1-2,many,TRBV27,TGTGCCAGCAGTCCCTCGGGACAGGGATTTGGCTACACCTTC,CASSPSGQGFGYTF
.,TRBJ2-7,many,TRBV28,TGTGCCAGCAGTTTAAACCCCGCCTACGAGCAGTACTTC,CASSLNPAYEQYF
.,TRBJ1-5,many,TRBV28,TGTGCCAGCAGTTTACGCAGGGCCAATCAGCCCCAGCATTTT,CASSLRRANQPQHF
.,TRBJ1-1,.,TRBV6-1,TGTGCCAGCGGTGGAGGGGTAGCGAACACTGAAGCTTTCTTT,CASGGGVANTEAFF
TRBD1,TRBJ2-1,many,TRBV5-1,TGCGCCAGCAGCTCGGGCATAGCGGGACAGGGGTCCTACAATGAGCAGTTCTTC,CASSSGIAGQGSYNEQFF
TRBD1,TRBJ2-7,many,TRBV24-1,TGTGCCACCACCCCTCGGACAGGTCTCTACGAGCAGTACTTC,CATTPRTGLYEQYF
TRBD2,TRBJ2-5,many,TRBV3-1,TGTGCCAGCAGCCCTCGGGTAGCGGGAGGAGAGACCCAGTACTTC,CASSPRVAGGETQYF
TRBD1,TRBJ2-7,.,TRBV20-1,TGCAGTGCCGGACCGGGACAGGGGAACTACGAGCAGTACTTC,CSAGPGQGNYEQYF
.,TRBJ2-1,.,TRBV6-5,TGTGCCAGCAGTTACTCCGGCGGGGCAGCTTACAATGAGCAGTTCTTC,CASSYSGGAAYNEQFF
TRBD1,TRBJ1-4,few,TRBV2,TGTGCCAGCAGCAGCACAGGGGCAACTAATGAAAAACTGTTTTTT,CASSSTGATNEKLFF
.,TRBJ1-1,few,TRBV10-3,TGTGCCATCAGGAACCCCGGGGCGGTGAACACTGAAGCTTTCTTT,CAIRNPGAVNTEAFF
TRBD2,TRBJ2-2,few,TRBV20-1,TGCAGTGCTAGAAGGCGGGCGGGAGATGGCACCGGGGAGCTGTTTTTT,CSARRRAGDGTGELFF
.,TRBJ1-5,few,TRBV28,TGTGCCAGCAGTTATTTCCCAGGCAGGGGTCAGCCCCAGCATTTT,CASSYFPGRGQPQHF
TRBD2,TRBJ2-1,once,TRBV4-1,TGCGCCAGCAGCCAAGTTACCTTCGGCGCGGGAGGGCCATATGAGCAGTTCTTC,CASSQVTFGAGGPYEQFF
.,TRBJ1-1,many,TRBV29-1,TGCAGCGTTGAAAGGCGCATGAACACTGAAGCTTTCTTT,CSVERRMNTEAFF
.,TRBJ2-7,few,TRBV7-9,TGTGCCAGCAGCTTGATGATTCACGAGCAGTACTTC,CASSLMIHEQYF
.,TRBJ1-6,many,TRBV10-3,TGTGCCATCAGTGAGGTAGAAAGGGCGGTCGAGCGCCTCCACTTT,CAISEVERAVERLHF
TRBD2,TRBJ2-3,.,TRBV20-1,TGCAGTGCTAGTTCCCCTAGCGGGAGCACAGATACGCAGTATTTT,CSASSPSGSTDTQYF
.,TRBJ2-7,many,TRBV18,TGTGCCAGCTCACCGACGATGCAGGGAAATCCCTACGAGCAGTACTTC,CASSPTMQGNPYEQYF
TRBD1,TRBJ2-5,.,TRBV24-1,TGTGCCACCAGTGATCCCCCCGACAGGGACCAAGAGACCCAGTACTTC,CATSDPPDRDQETQYF